The 32 T cell receptor beta chains below come from one sample, sequenced in a study of cytomegalovirus exposure and HLA in healthy donors. With 60 Vbeta and 13 Jbeta primers, the PCR was carried out. Measured with immunoSEQ multiplex PCR; TCRdb has only the in-frame clones, and not every one. In the table there are 140,000 or so clones, roughly 76% of which are singletons. Sequencing was performed on PBMCs. The receptors originated from a woman in her 30s in good health and CMV-seronegative.

The V call is TRBV30, the J call TRBJ1-3; 7 bases agree with TRBD1. The germline V gene encodes CDR1 GTSNPN and CDR2 SVGIG (reference sequence). This CDR3 has 17 residues. Trimming cost V 0 bases and J 0 bases; bases outside gene matches: 8. In nucleotides, the CDR3 is TGTGCCTGGAGTGTATTTGGGACAGTCCGCTCTGGAAACACCATATATTTT. As protein: CAWSVFGTVRSGNTIYF. The full variable domain, in which reference TRBV30 and TRBJ1-3 provide the parts outside the CDR3, is SQTIHQWPATLVQPVGSPLSLECTVEGTSNPNLYWYRQAAGRGLQLLFYSVGIGQISSEVPQNLSASRPQDRQFILSSKKLLLSDSGFYLCAWSVFGTVRSGNTIYFGEGSWLTVV.

This sequence joins TRBV7-6 and TRBJ1-1; D possibly corresponds to TRBD1 (5 bases). The CDR3 is 16 residues long. V lost 0 bases and J 4 bases, leaving 15 bases between the germline ends. From germline, CDR1 is SGHVS and CDR2 FNYEAQ. For the CDR3, the DNA is TGTGCCAGCAGCTTAGCTTTCGGGGGGTCTGTCACTGAAGCTTTCTTT. Its translation: CASSLAFGGSVTEAFF. The variable domain in full, with the rest retrieved from reference TRBV7-6 and TRBJ1-1, is GAGVSQSPRYKVTKRGQDVALRCDPISGHVSLYWYRQALGQGPEFLTYFNYEAQQDKSGLPNDRFSAERPEGSISTLTIQRTEQRDSAMYRCASSLAFGGSVTEAFFGQGTRLTVV.

The J gene is TRBJ1-1, the V gene TRBV13; 8 nucleotides align to TRBD1. With 5 bases clipped from V and 0 bases from J, the junction kept 8 bases outside the gene matches. Germline CDR1 and CDR2: PRHDT and FYEKMQ (reference sequence). The CDR3 has 16 residues. CDR3 in amino acids: CASSPTGVDLNTEAFF. CDR3 bases: TGTGCCAGCAGCCCGACAGGGGTTGATTTGAACACTGAAGCTTTCTTT.

The chain links TRBV7-9 to TRBJ2-1, with a weak D call TRBD2 (6 bases). Germline lookup yields CDR1 SEHNR and CDR2 FQNEAQ (reference sequence). The CDR3 runs 15 residues. Trimming cost V 2 bases and J 6 bases, with 14 bases left between them. The CDR3 nucleotides are TGTGCCAGCAGCTTACATCGCGGGATCCCCAATGAGCAGTTCTTC. Protein: CASSLHRGIPNEQFF.

CDR3 protein: CASSRLPGRTGVQETQYF. The CDR3 DNA reads as TGCGCCAGCAGCCGACTACCGGGACGGACAGGGGTACAAGAGACCCAGTACTTC. This chain links TRBV4-1 with TRBJ2-5, with TRBD1 identical over 9 bases. Germline V gene sequence: CDR1 MGHRA, CDR2 YSYEKL. The CDR3 length is 18 residues. The trim removed 4 bases at V and 2 bases at J, leaving 14 bases unmatched.

In its sample, this clone was seen a few times. The genes are TRBV4-1 and TRBJ1-4; TRBD1 aligns across 7 bases. The junction had 5 bases not matched to a gene; V was cut back by 0 bases and J by 4 bases. This CDR3 is 16 amino acids long. Germline CDR1 reads MGHRA; CDR2 reads YSYEKL. CDR3 sequence: CASSQDRGQRNEKLFF. The CDR3, as DNA: TGCGCCAGCAGCCAAGATCGGGGACAGCGTAATGAAAAACTGTTTTTT.

The CDR3 DNA follows: TGTGCCAGCAGGGCAGGGGTTACGGGCACTGAAGCTTTCTTT. It translates to CASRAGVTGTEAFF. The rearrangement joins TRBV25-1 to TRBJ1-1; D is possibly TRBD1 (6 bases). Looked up from germline, CDR1 is MGHDK and CDR2 is SYGVNS. This CDR3 is built from 14 residues. V lost 6 bases, J lost 4 bases, and 15 bases lay in between.

This chain uses TRBV7-2 with TRBJ1-2; 7 nucleotides match TRBD1. The CDR3 is 13 residues long. After removal of 6 bases from V and 4 bases from J, the junction contained 5 bases not matched to a gene. From germline, CDR1 is SGHTA and CDR2 FQGNSA. The chain's CDR3 is CASSPGGSYGYTF. In DNA form, the CDR3 reads TGTGCCAGCAGTCCAGGGGGAAGCTATGGCTACACCTTC.

J is TRBJ2-2 and V is TRBV27; no firm D call. The V and J ends lost 6 bases and 4 bases respectively, with 9 bases between them. This CDR3 spans 13 amino acids. Germline V gene data show CDR1 as MNHEY and CDR2 as SMNVEV (reference sequence). CDR3 in amino acids: CASRARGTGELFF. The CDR3 DNA sequence: TGTGCCAGCAGGGCACGAGGCACCGGGGAGCTGTTTTTT.

The chain combines TRBV7-9 with TRBJ1-2; D unclear. The germline V and J ends were trimmed by 3 bases and 0 bases, with 11 bases remaining between them. This CDR3 region has 15 residues. From germline, CDR1 is SEHNR and CDR2 FQNEAQ (reference sequence). The CDR3 DNA reads as TGTGCCAGCAGCTTGGTTTTGGGCCCTAACTATGGCTACACCTTC. Amino acids: CASSLVLGPNYGYTF.

The CDR3: CAWTKGPRGFQETQYF. The CDR3 coding sequence is TGTGCCTGGACCAAGGGGCCCAGGGGTTTCCAAGAGACCCAGTACTTC. The rearrangement links TRBV30 to TRBJ2-5, with D tentatively TRBD1 (6 bases). The CDR3 length is 16 residues. The V end was cut by 4 bases, the J end by 1 base, with 19 bases between. Germline V lookup: CDR1 GTSNPN, CDR2 SVGIG (reference sequence).

This chain connects TRBV5-1 to TRBJ1-4, with a weak D call TRBD1 (5 bases). V was shortened by 1 base and J by 6 bases, with 10 bases between the two germline ends. CDR1 is SGHRS and CDR2 is YFSETQ in the germline V gene. There are 14 residues in the CDR3. Written as DNA, the CDR3 is TGCGCCAGCAGCTTGCGGGGGGGTTATGAAAAACTGTTTTTT. As protein: CASSLRGGYEKLFF.

This clone was observed a few times. V usage is TRBV7-8 and J usage is TRBJ2-7; the match to TRBD2 covers 8 bases. Germline CDR1 reads SGHVS; CDR2 reads FQNEAQ. The CDR3 is 14 residues long. The junction had 3 bases not matched to a gene; V was cut back by 5 bases and J by 0 bases. The CDR3 DNA reads as TGTGCCAGCAGCCGCGGGGGGCACTCCTACGAGCAGTACTTC. Translated: CASSRGGHSYEQYF.

The genes are TRBV20-1 and TRBJ1-1; D uncertain. Germline CDR1 and CDR2: DFQATT and SNEGSKA (reference sequence). The length of the CDR3 is 10 residues. The V and J ends lost 5 bases and 7 bases respectively, with 8 bases between them. Here the CDR3 reads CSALRFEAFF. The CDR3 DNA follows: TGCAGTGCTCTGAGATTTGAAGCTTTCTTT.

The rearrangement links TRBV6-1 to TRBJ2-5, with D perhaps matching TRBD1 (6 bases). With 4 bases removed from V and 5 bases from J, the gap between germline ends came to 14 bases. Germline V gene lookup returns CDR1 MNHNS and CDR2 SASEGT. The CDR3 sequence is 14 residues long. The CDR3 DNA reads as TGTGCCAGCAGTGTAAGGAACAGGGCTGAGACCCAGTACTTC. It specifies CASSVRNRAETQYF.

V is TRBV5-1 and J is TRBJ1-4, with no clear D. The germline CDR1 and CDR2 sequences are SGHRS and YFSETQ. The germline V and J ends were trimmed by 2 bases and 5 bases, with 10 bases remaining between them. The CDR3 contains 14 residues. The CDR3 nucleotides are TGCGCCAGCAGCTTAGGAGGGCTGAATGAAAAACTGTTTTTT. It translates to CASSLGGLNEKLFF.

The V gene is TRBV7-9, the J gene TRBJ2-7; the D is unclear. V was shortened by 3 bases and J by 1 base, with 7 bases between the two germline ends. CDR1 SEHNR and CDR2 FQNEAQ come from the germline V gene (reference sequence). CDR3 length: 13 amino acids. CDR3 sequence reads: CASSLGPSYEQYF. In nucleotides, the CDR3 is TGTGCCAGCAGCTTGGGCCCTTCCTACGAGCAGTACTTC.

The chain couples TRBV12-1 to TRBJ1-5; TRBD1, the D gene given by the table, was not confirmed from the DNA. TRBV12-1 is tagged as a pseudogene. The CDR3 loop spans 15 amino acids. In DNA form, the CDR3 reads TGTGCCAGCAGCTGTGGACAGGGGAGATGCCAGCCCCAGCATTTT. It specifies CASSCGQGRCQPQHF.

CDR3 nucleotides: TGTGCCAGCGGGGAGACAGGGCTGCTAGCCAAAAACATTCAGTACTTC. The encoded protein is CASGETGLLAKNIQYF. The chain uses TRBV27 and TRBJ2-4; 7 positions agree with TRBD1. The germline V gene encodes CDR1 MNHEY and CDR2 SMNVEV (reference sequence). The CDR3 runs 16 residues. The V segment lost 8 bases and the J segment 0 bases; nucleotides outside the gene matches: 10.

This clone came up once. V is TRBV5-1 and J is TRBJ2-5; 8 bases align to TRBD2. The length of the CDR3 is 14 residues. CDR1 is SGHRS, CDR2 YFSETQ, per germline. After removal of 4 bases from V and 5 bases from J, the junction contained 7 bases not matched to a gene. In nucleotides, the CDR3 is TGCGCCAGCAGCCTAGGCGGGGGGTCGGAGACCCAGTACTTC. Its protein product is CASSLGGGSETQYF.

The rearrangement joins TRBV2 to TRBJ2-7; perhaps TRBD1 as D (5 bases). CDR1 and CDR2 from the germline V gene are SNHLY and FYNNEI. The CDR3 is 16 residues long. Trimming shortened V by 6 bases and J by 2 bases, and 20 bases separated the two germline ends. CDR3 in amino acids: CASSNNWGPQAYEQYF. For the CDR3, the DNA is TGTGCCAGCAGCAACAATTGGGGCCCTCAGGCCTACGAGCAGTACTTC.

The chain links TRBV30 to TRBJ1-2; unclear D gene. Germline CDR1 and CDR2: GTSNPN and SVGIG (reference sequence). V was clipped by 4 bases and J by 4 bases, with 10 bases between them. The CDR3 has 12 residues. CDR3 nucleotide sequence: TGTGCCTGGACCCAGAATTTCTATGGCTACACCTTC. The encoded protein is CAWTQNFYGYTF.

The CDR3 bases are TGTGCCAGCTCACCGTTCGGTAATTCCTACGAGCAGTACTTC. Protein: CASSPFGNSYEQYF. J is TRBJ2-7 and V is TRBV18, with D unresolved. With 3 bases removed from V and 1 base from J, the gap between germline ends came to 10 bases. The CDR3 is 14 residues long. The V gene's germline CDR1 is KGHSH and CDR2 LQKENI. Full variable domain (outside the CDR3, taken from reference TRBV18 and TRBJ2-7): NAGVMQNPRHLVRRRGQEARLRCSPMKGHSHVYWYRQLPEEGLKFMVYLQKENIIDESGMPKERFSAEFPKEGPSILRIQQVVRGDSAAYFCASSPFGNSYEQYFGPGTRLTVT.

The rearrangement uses TRBV5-1 and TRBJ2-2, with D possibly being TRBD2 (6 bases). Trimming took off 2 bases at V and 3 bases at J, with 8 bases between the two ends. This CDR3 has 14 amino acids. The germline V gene encodes CDR1 SGHRS and CDR2 YFSETQ. CDR3 sequence (DNA): TGCGCCAGCAGCTTCGGGGAGGACACCGGGGAGCTGTTTTTT. This gives the protein CASSFGEDTGELFF.

This clone appeared a few times. The chain is built from TRBV10-3 and TRBJ1-4, with 7 bases aligning to TRBD1. After removal of 3 bases from V and 5 bases from J, the junction contained 6 bases not matched to a gene. Looked up from germline, CDR1 is ENHRY and CDR2 is SYGVKD. This CDR3 has 15 residues. This CDR3 is CAISDNPQGNEKLFF. DNA of the CDR3: TGTGCCATCAGTGACAATCCACAGGGGAATGAAAAACTGTTTTTT.

The chain is built from TRBV7-9 and TRBJ2-5; D is unclear. Matching the DNA end better, TRBJ2-7 makes the J call doubtful. The CDR3 covers 14 residues. Germline assignment: CDR1 SEHNR and CDR2 FQNEAQ (reference sequence). This CDR3 reads CASSLYSGGYEQYF. CDR3 nucleotides: TGTGCCAGCAGCTTATATTCGGGTGGCTACGAGCAGTACTTC.

The rearrangement links TRBV29-1 to TRBJ2-5; 11 nucleotides match TRBD2. CDR1 SQVTM and CDR2 ANQGSEA come from the germline V gene. Trimming took 4 bases from V and 2 from J; bases not matched to a gene: 3. The CDR3 runs to 14 residues. CDR3 bases: TGCAGCGTTGGGAGGACTAGCGGGCAAGAGACCCAGTACTTC. This codes for CSVGRTSGQETQYF.

This clone has only one observation. The CDR3 loop is CASSLYGSNEKLFF. For the CDR3, the DNA is TGTGCCAGCAGCTTATACGGGAGTAATGAAAAACTGTTTTTT. The V call is TRBV7-2, the J call TRBJ1-4; D not resolved. This CDR3 has 14 residues. V was shortened by 2 bases and J by 4 bases, with 8 bases between the two germline ends. Germline V CDR1 and CDR2: SGHTA, FQGNSA.

The V and J genes are TRBV5-6 and TRBJ2-7; TRBD2 might be the D (5 bases). The CDR3 totals 13 residues. V lost 4 bases and J lost 3, with 11 bases in between. The germline gives CDR1 SGHDT, CDR2 YYEEEE. The CDR3 DNA follows: TGTGCCAGCAGCGACTCCGCGGGCTACGAGCAGTACTTC. As protein: CASSDSAGYEQYF.

The chain joins TRBV9 to TRBJ1-2; tentative D call: TRBD1 (6 bases). V was trimmed by 4 bases and J by 4 bases, leaving 14 bases between them. CDR3 size: 14 residues. In germline, CDR1 is SGDLS, CDR2 YYNGEE. DNA of the CDR3: TGTGCCAGCAGCCCCGGGGGGGCTAGCTATGGCTACACCTTC. This translates into CASSPGGASYGYTF.

This chain links TRBV5-1 with TRBJ2-2; D may be TRBD1 (5 bases). Germline V CDR1 and CDR2: SGHRS, YFSETQ. This CDR3 has 15 amino acids. V lost 2 bases to trimming and J lost 4 bases, with 12 bases between them. CDR3 region: CASSFRTRLTGELFF. Written as DNA, the CDR3 is TGCGCCAGCAGCTTTCGGACAAGACTCACCGGGGAGCTGTTTTTT.

The chain uses TRBV7-6 and TRBJ2-6; 8 bases are shared with TRBD1. V dropped 1 base and J dropped 2; count of bases not matched to a gene: 7. This CDR3 has 18 residues. CDR1 is SGHVS, CDR2 FNYEAQ, per germline. The DNA of the CDR3 is TGTGCCAGCAGCTTAGAGGACAGGGTTTATCCTGGGGCCAACGTCCTGACTTTC. Protein product: CASSLEDRVYPGANVLTF.